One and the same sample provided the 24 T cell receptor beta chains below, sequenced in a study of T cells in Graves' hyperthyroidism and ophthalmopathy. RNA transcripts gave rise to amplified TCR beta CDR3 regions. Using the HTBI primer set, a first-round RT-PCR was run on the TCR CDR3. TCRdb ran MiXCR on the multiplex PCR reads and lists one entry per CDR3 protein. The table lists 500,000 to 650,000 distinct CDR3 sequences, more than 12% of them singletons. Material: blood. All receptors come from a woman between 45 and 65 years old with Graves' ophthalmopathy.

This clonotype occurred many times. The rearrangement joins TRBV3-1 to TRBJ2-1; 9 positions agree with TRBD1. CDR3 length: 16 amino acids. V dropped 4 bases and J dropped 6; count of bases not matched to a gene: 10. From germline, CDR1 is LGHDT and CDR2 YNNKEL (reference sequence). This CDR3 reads CASSPISGTGPNEQFF. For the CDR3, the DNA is TGTGCCAGCAGCCCGATTTCCGGGACAGGGCCCAATGAGCAGTTCTTC.

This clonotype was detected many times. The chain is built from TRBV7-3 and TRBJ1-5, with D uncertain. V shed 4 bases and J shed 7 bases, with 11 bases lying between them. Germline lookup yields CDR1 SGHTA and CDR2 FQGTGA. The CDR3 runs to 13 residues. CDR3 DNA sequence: TGTGCCAGCAGCTCCCAGATCGGGCAGCCCCAGCATTTT. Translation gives CASSSQIGQPQHF. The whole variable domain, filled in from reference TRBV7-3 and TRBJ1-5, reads GAGVSQTPSNKVTEKGKYVELRCDPISGHTALYWYRQSLGQGPEFLIYFQGTGAADDSGLPNDRFFAVRPEGSVSTLKIQRTERGDSAVYLCASSSQIGQPQHFGDGTRLSIL.

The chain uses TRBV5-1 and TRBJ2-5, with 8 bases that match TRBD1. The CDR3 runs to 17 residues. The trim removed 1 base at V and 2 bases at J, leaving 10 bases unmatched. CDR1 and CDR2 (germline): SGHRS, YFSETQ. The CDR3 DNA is TGCGCCAGCAGCTTGCAGGGGGCCCTAGCGCCTCAAGAGACCCAGTACTTC. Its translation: CASSLQGALAPQETQYF.

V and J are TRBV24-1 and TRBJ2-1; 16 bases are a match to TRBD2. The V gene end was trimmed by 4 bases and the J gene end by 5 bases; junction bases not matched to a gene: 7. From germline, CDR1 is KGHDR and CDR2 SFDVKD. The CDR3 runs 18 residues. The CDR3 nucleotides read TGTGCCACCAGTGAGGGGACTAGCGGGAGGGCCGTCAACAATGAGCAGTTCTTC. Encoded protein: CATSEGTSGRAVNNEQFF.

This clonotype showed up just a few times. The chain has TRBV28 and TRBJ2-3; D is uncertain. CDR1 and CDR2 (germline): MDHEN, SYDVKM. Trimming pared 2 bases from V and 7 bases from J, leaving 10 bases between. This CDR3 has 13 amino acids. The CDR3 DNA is TGTGCCAGCAGTTTAAGGACGGAATATACGCAGTATTTT. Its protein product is CASSLRTEYTQYF.

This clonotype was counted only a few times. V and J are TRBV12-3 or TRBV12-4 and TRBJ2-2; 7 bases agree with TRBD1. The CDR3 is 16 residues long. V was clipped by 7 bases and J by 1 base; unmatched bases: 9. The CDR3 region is CASTILGTENTGELFF. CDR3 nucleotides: TGTGCCAGCACCATCCTCGGGACAGAGAACACCGGGGAGCTGTTTTTT.

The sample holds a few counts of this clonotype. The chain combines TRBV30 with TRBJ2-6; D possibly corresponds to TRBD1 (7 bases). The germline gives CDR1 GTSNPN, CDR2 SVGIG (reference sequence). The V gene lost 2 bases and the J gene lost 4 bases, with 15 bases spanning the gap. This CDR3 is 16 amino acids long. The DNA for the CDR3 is TGTGCCTGGAGTCTCACAGGGGCGGGGGGGGCCAACGTCCTGACTTTC. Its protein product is CAWSLTGAGGANVLTF. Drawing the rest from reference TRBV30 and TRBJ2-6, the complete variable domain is SQTIHQWPATLVQPVGSPLSLECTVEGTSNPNLYWYRQAAGRGLQLLFYSVGIGQISSEVPQNLSASRPQDRQFILSSKKLLLSDSGFYLCAWSLTGAGGANVLTFGAGSRLTVL.

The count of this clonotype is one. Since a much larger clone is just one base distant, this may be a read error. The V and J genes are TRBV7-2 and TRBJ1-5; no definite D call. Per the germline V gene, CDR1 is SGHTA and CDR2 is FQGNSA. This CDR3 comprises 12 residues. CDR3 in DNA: TGTGCCGGCAGCCCGGTCAATCAGCCCCAGCATTTT. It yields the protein CAGSPVNQPQHF.

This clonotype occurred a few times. CDR3 coding DNA: TGTGCCAGCAGTTACTCACTAGCGGGGATCTACAATGAGCAGTTCTTC. This gives the protein CASSYSLAGIYNEQFF. V is TRBV6-2 or TRBV6-3 and J is TRBJ2-1; 10 bases agree with TRBD2. This CDR3 contains 16 residues. Trimming removed 0 bases from V and 3 bases from J; junction bases left unmatched: 2. CDR1 and CDR2 (germline): MNHEY, SVGEGT.

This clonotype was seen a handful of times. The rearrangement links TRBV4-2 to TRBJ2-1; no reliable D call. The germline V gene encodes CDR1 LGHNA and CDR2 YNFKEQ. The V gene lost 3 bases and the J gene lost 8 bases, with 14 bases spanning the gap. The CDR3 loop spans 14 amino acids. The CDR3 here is CASSQADSLDEQFF. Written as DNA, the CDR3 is TGTGCCAGCAGCCAGGCTGATAGCCTGGATGAGCAGTTCTTC.

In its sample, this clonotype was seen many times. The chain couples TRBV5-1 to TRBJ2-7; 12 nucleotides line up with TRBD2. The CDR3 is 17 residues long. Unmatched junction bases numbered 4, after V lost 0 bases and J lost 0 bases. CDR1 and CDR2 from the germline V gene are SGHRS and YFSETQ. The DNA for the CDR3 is TGCGCCAGCAGCTTGGTACTAGCGGGAGGTCCCTCCTACGAGCAGTACTTC. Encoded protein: CASSLVLAGGPSYEQYF.

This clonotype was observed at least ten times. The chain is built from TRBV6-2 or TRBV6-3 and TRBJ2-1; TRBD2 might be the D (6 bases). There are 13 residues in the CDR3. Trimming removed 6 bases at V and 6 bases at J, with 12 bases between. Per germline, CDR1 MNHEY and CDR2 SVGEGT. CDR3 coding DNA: TGTGCCAGCAGCCTAACGACTAGCAATGAGCAGTTCTTC. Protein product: CASSLTTSNEQFF.

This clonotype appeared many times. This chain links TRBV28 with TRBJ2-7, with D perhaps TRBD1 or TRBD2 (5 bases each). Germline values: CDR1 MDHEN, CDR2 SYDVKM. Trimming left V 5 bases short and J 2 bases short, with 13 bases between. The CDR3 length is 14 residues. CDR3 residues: CASSPAGTTYEQYF. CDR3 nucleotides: TGTGCCAGCAGTCCAGCCGGGACGACCTACGAGCAGTACTTC. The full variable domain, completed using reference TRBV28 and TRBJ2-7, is DVKVTQSSRYLVKRTGEKVFLECVQDMDHENMFWYRQDPGLGLRLIYFSYDVKMKEKGDIPEGYSVSREKKERFSLILESASTNQTSMYLCASSPAGTTYEQYFGPGTRLTVT.

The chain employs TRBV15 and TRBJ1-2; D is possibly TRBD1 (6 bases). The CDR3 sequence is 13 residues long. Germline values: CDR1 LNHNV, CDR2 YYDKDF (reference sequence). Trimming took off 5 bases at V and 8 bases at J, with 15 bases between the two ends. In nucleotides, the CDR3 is TGTGCCACCAGCTCCTGGGGGGCCAGAGGCTACACCTTC. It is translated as CATSSWGARGYTF.

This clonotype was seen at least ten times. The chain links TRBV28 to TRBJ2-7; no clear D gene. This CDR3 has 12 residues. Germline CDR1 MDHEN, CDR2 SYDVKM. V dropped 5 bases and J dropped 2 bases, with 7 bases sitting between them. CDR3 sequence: CASSPRTYEQYF. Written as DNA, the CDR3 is TGTGCCAGCAGTCCTCGGACCTACGAGCAGTACTTC. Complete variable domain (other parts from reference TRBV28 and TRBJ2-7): DVKVTQSSRYLVKRTGEKVFLECVQDMDHENMFWYRQDPGLGLRLIYFSYDVKMKEKGDIPEGYSVSREKKERFSLILESASTNQTSMYLCASSPRTYEQYFGPGTRLTVT.

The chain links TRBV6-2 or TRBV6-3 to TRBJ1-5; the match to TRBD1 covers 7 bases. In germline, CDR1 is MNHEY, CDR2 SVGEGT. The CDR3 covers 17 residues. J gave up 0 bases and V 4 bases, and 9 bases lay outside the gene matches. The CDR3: CASSSNRGAYSNQPQHF. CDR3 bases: TGTGCCAGCAGTTCCAACAGGGGAGCCTATAGCAATCAGCCCCAGCATTTT.

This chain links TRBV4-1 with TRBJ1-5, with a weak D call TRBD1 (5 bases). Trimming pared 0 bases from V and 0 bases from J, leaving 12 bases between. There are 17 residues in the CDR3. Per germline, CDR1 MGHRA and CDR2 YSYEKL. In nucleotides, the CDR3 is TGCGCCAGCAGCCAAGATCCATCAGGGAATAGCAATCAGCCCCAGCATTTT. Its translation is CASSQDPSGNSNQPQHF.

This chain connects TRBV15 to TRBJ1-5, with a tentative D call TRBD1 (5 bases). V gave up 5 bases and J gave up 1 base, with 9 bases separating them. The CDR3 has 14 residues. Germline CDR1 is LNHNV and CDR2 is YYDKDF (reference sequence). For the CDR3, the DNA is TGTGCCACCAGCGTTGACAGAAGCAATCAGCCCCAGCATTTT. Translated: CATSVDRSNQPQHF.

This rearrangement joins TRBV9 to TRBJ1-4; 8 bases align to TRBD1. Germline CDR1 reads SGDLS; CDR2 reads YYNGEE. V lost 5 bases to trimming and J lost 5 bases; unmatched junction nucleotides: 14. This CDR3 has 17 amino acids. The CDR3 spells CASSSPGRGPGNEKLFF. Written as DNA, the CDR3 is TGTGCCAGCAGTTCCCCAGGCAGGGGGCCAGGGAATGAAAAACTGTTTTTT.

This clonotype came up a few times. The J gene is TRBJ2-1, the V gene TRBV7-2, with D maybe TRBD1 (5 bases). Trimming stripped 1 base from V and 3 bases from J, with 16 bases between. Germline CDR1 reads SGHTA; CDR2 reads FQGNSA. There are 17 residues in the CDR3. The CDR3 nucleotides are TGTGCCAGCAGCTTAGAGGGTGGCGGACACCGCTACAATGAGCAGTTCTTC. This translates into CASSLEGGGHRYNEQFF.

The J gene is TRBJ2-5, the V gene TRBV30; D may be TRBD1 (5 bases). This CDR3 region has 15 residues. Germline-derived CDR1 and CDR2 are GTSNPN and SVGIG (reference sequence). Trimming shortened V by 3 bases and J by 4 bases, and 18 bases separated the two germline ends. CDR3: CAWSRRTQRRETQYF. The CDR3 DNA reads TGTGCCTGGAGCCGACGGACACAAAGGCGAGAGACCCAGTACTTC.

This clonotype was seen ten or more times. The CDR3 bases are TGTGCCAGCAGTTCCCCCGGGAGCTCCTACGAGCAGTACTTC. It translates to CASSSPGSSYEQYF. This chain joins TRBV6-2 or TRBV6-3 and TRBJ2-7; possibly TRBD2 for D (6 bases). Trimming stripped 4 bases from V and 0 bases from J, with 10 bases between. There are 14 residues in the CDR3. The germline V gene has CDR1 MNHEY and CDR2 SVGEGT.

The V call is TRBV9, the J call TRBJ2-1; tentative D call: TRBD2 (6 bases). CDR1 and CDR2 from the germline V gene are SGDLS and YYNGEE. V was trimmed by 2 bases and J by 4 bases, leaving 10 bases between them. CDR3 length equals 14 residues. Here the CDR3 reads CASSVPGLYNEQFF. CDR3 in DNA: TGTGCCAGCAGCGTCCCGGGACTGTACAATGAGCAGTTCTTC.

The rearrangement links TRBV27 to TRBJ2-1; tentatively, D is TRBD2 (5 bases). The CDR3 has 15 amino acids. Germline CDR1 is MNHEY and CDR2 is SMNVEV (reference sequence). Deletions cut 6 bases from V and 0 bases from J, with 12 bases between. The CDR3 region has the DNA TGTGCCAGCAGCCCGACTGACTACTCCTACAATGAGCAGTTCTTC. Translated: CASSPTDYSYNEQFF.